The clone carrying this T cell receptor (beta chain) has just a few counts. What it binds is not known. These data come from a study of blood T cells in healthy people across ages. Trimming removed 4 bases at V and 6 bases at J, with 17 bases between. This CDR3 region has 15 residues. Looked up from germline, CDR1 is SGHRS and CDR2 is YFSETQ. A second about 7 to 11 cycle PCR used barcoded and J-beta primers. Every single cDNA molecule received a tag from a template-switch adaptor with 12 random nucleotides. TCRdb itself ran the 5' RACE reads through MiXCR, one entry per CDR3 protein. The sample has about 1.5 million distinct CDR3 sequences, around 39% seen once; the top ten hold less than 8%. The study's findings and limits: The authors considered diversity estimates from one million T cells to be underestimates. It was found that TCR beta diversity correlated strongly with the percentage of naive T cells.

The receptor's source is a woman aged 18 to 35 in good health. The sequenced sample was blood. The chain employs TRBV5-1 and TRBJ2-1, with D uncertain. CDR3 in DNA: TGCGCCAGCAGCACGGACCTTATGTTCGGCAATGAGCAGTTCTTC. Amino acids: CASSTDLMFGNEQFF.